The sequence of this T cell receptor beta chain was determined in a study of T cells in Graves' hyperthyroidism and ophthalmopathy. As for the study in general: At initial diagnosis, before any treatment had begun, peripheral blood was obtained.

This clonotype occurred many times. The source material, RNA transcripts, was used to amplify TCR beta CDR3 regions. HTBI primers were used for first-round RT-PCR of the TCR CDR3. TCRdb independently ran MiXCR on the multiplex PCR reads; one entry per CDR3 protein. The sample lists 300,000 to 450,000 distinct CDR3 sequences; approximately 14% were seen once. The CDR3 consists of 13 residues. Germline V gene lookup returns CDR1 GTSNPN and CDR2 SVGIG (reference sequence). The V gene lost 8 bases and the J gene lost 7 bases, with 20 bases spanning the gap. The sample comprised blood. This receptor was obtained from a woman aged 18 to 35 with Graves' hyperthyroidism that later progressed to Graves' ophthalmopathy. The V call is TRBV30, the J call TRBJ1-2; D is possibly TRBD1 (5 bases). CDR3 in DNA: TGTGCCCGTGGGGCGGATACCTGGTTTGGCTACACCTTC. This gives the protein CARGADTWFGYTF.